Included here is one T cell receptor beta chain sequence, with context. What it binds is unknown. This specimen comes from a study of T cell repertoires in cytomegalovirus infection. About the research overall: Use of recently identified HLA-C-restricted and well-studied HLA-B-restricted CMV epitopes was part of the study. Public TCR beta signatures provided an indication of both CMV infection and a matching HLA type.

Notes on the study in general: In two of eight donors, the top clonotype was HLA-C-restricted CMV-specific.

V lost 0 bases and J lost 4, with 12 bases in between. Germline V gives CDR1 LNHNV, CDR2 YYDKDF (reference sequence). The CDR3 contains 15 residues. TCRdb analysed the reads with MiXCR anew, one entry per CDR3 protein. The table has roughly 280,000 distinct CDR3 sequences, about 20% seen once. The sequence came from a human donor in good health (CMV status not recorded). Some clones in this sample may be carry-over from other donors' samples. The gene calls are TRBV15 and TRBJ1-1, with D maybe TRBD1 (5 bases). The sequencing here drew on cultured PBMCs, taken from culture after CMV antigen stimulation. The CDR3 region is CATSRDYGGSTEAFF. In DNA form, the CDR3 reads TGTGCCACCAGCAGAGATTATGGGGGTTCCACTGAAGCTTTCTTT.